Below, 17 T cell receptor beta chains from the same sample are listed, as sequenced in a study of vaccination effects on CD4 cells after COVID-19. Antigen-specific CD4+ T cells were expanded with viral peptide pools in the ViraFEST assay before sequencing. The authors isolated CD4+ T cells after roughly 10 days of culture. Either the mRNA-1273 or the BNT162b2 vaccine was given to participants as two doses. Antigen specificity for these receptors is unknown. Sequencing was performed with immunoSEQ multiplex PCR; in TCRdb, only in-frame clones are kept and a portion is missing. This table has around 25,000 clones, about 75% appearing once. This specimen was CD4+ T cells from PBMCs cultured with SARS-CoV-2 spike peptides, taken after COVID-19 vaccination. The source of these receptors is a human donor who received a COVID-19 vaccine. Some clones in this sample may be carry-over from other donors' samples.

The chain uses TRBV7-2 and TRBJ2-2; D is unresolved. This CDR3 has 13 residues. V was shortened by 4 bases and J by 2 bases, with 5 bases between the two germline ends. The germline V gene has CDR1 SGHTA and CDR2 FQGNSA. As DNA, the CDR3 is TGTGCCAGCAGCTCTACAAACACCGGGGAGCTGTTTTTT. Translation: CASSSTNTGELFF.

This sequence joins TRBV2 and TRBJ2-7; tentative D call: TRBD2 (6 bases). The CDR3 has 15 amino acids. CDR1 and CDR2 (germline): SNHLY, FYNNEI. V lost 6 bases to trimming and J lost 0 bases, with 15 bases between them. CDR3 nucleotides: TGTGCCAGCAGCGCCGGGACTTATAGCTCCTACGAGCAGTACGTC. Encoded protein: CASSAGTYSSYEQYV.

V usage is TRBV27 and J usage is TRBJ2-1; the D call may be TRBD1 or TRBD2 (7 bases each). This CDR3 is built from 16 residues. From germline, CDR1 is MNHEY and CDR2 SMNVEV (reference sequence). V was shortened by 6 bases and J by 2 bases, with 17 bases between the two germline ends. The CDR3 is CASSRTGEGTYNEQFF. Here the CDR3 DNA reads TGTGCCAGCAGCCGAACAGGGGAGGGGACCTACAATGAGCAGTTCTTC.

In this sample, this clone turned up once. This CDR3 reads CASSRITGLAVDEQFF. The DNA of the CDR3 is TGTGCCAGCAGCCGCATCACGGGACTAGCGGTAGATGAGCAGTTCTTC. The V call is TRBV3-1 (or the pseudogene TRBV3-2), the J call TRBJ2-1; 11 bases fit TRBD2. The CDR3 loop spans 16 amino acids. Per the germline V gene, CDR1 is LGHDT and CDR2 is YNNKEL (reference sequence). V lost 4 bases and J lost 8; bases outside the gene matches: 10.

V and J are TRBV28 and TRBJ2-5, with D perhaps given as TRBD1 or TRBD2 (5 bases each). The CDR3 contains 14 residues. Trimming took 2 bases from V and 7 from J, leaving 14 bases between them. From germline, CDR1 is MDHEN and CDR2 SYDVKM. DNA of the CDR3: TGTGCCAGCAGTTTAGAGGGGCTCGAGGTGACCCAGTACTTC. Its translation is CASSLEGLEVTQYF. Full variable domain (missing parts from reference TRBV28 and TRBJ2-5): DVKVTQSSRYLVKRTGEKVFLECVQDMDHENMFWYRQDPGLGLRLIYFSYDVKMKEKGDIPEGYSVSREKKERFSLILESASTNQTSMYLCASSLEGLEVTQYFGPGTRLLVL.

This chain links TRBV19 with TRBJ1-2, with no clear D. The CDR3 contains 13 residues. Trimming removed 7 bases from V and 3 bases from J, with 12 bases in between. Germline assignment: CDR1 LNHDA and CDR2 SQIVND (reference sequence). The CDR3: CASKPPGDYGYTF. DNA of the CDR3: TGTGCCAGTAAACCCCCGGGAGACTATGGCTACACCTTC.

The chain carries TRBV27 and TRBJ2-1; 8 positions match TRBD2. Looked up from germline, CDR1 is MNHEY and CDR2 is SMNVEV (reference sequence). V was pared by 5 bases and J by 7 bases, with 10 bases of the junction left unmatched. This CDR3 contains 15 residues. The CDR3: CASSRAGGPLNEQFF. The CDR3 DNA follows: TGTGCCAGCAGTCGGGCGGGGGGCCCCTTAAATGAGCAGTTCTTC.

The CDR3 protein is CASSIRGSNSNQPQHF. In DNA form, the CDR3 reads TGTGCCAGTAGTATCAGGGGCTCAAATAGCAATCAGCCCCAGCATTTT. The gene calls are TRBV19 and TRBJ1-5, with a possible D match to TRBD1 (6 bases). The germline V and J ends were trimmed by 3 bases and 0 bases, with 12 bases remaining between them. CDR1 is LNHDA and CDR2 is SQIVND in the germline V gene (reference sequence). The CDR3 sequence is 16 residues long.

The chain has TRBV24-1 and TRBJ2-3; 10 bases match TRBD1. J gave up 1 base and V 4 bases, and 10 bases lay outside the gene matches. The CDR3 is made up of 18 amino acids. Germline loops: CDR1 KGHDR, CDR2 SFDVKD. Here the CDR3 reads CATSEPRDRGLGTDTQYF. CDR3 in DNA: TGTGCCACCAGTGAGCCCCGGGACAGGGGTTTGGGCACAGATACGCAGTATTTT.

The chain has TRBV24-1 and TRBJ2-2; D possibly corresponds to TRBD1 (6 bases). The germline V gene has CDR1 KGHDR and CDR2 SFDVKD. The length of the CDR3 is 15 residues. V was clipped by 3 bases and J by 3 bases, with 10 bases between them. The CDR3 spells CATSDATGYTGELFF. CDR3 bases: TGTGCCACCAGTGATGCGACAGGCTACACCGGGGAGCTGTTTTTT.

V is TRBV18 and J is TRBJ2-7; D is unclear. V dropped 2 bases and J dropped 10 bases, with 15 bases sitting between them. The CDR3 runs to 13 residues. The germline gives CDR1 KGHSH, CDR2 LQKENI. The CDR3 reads CASSPGRWSDQYV. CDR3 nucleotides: TGTGCCAGCTCACCAGGCAGGTGGTCTGACCAGTACGTC.

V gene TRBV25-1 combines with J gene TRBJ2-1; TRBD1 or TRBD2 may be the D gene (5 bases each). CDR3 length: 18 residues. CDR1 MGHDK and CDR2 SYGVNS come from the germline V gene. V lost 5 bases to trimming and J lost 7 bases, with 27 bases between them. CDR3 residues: CASSFIVPGPGRANEQFF. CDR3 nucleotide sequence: TGTGCCAGCAGTTTCATAGTGCCGGGGCCCGGGCGTGCTAATGAGCAGTTCTTC.

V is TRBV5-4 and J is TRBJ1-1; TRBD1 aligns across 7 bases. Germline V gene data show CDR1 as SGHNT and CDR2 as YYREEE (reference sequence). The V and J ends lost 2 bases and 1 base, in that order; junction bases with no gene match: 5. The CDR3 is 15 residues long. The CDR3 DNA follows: TGTGCCAGCAGCTTACAGGGGCTTGAGAACACTGAAGCTTTCTTT. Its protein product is CASSLQGLENTEAFF.

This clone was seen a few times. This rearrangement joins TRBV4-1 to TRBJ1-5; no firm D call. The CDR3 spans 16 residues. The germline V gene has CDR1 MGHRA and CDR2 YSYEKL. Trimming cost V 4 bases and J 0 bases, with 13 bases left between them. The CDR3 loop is CASSRTDGASNQPQHF. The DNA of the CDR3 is TGCGCCAGCAGCCGGACGGACGGAGCTAGCAATCAGCCCCAGCATTTT.

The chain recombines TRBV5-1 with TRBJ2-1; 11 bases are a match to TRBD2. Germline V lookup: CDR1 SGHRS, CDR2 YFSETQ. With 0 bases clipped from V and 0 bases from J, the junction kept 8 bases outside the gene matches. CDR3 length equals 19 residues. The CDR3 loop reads CASSLAVLAGGSSYNEQFF. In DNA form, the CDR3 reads TGCGCCAGCAGCTTGGCCGTGTTAGCGGGGGGGAGCTCCTACAATGAGCAGTTCTTC.

The CDR3 DNA reads as TGTGCCAGCAGCTCGGGACGGACTAATTCACCCCTCCACTTT. Translation: CASSSGRTNSPLHF. The chain has TRBV5-4 and TRBJ1-6, with D tentatively TRBD1 (5 bases). The CDR3 is 14 amino acids. The germline CDR1 and CDR2 sequences are SGHNT and YYREEE (reference sequence). Trimming shortened V by 3 bases and J by 6 bases, and 10 bases separated the two germline ends.

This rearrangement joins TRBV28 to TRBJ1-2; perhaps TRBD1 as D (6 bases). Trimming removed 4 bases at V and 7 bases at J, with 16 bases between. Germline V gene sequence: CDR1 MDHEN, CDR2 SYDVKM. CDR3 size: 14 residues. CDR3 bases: TGTGCCAGCAGTTCAGGGGAGAGGTTAGGTGGCTACACCTTC. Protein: CASSSGERLGGYTF.